This T cell receptor beta chain was obtained from a study of technical replicates of blood from several donors. Assay used: immunoSEQ multiplex PCR; TCRdb lists only in-frame clones, some missing. This sample has under 85,000 clones; around 92% occur once, and the top ten carry around 0.4%. CDR1 is SGHTA and CDR2 is FQGNSA in the germline V gene. V lost 3 bases and J lost 1, with 3 bases in between. There are 12 residues in the CDR3. Sequenced input: T cells isolated from PBMCs. The receptor comes from a human donor in good health. This chain links TRBV7-2 with TRBJ1-1; D is unclear. As DNA, the CDR3 is TGTGCCAGCAGCTTCTCGAACACTGAAGCTTTCTTT. As protein: CASSFSNTEAFF.